Listed below are T cell receptor beta chains from one sample, sequenced in a study of tumor-infiltrating lymphocytes in oesophageal squamous cell carcinoma. TCRdb independently ran MiXCR on the PCR reads; one entry per CDR3 protein. The data show 15,000 to 20,000 distinct CDR3 sequences, 35% to 45% seen once. Sample: normal esophageal tissue next to the tumor. The receptors stem from a female donor with esophageal squamous cell carcinoma. Each CDR3 is given with its conserved first and last residue. The D gene is left open where the match is weak. A row's size may be missing; if present it is once, few, many or a size class.

d_gene	v_gene	j_gene	abundance	CDR3aa	CDR3nt
.	TRBV7-3	TRBJ2-7	.	CASSLTWADEQYF	TGTGCCAGCAGCTTAACCTGGGCTGACGAGCAGTACTTC
TRBD2	TRBV11-2	TRBJ2-1	.	CASSLSRLAGSSEAGEQFF	TGTGCCAGCAGCTTATCCCGACTAGCGGGATCATCGGAAGCAGGGGAGCAGTTCTTC
.	TRBV28	TRBJ1-6	many	CASRRTGQMDSPLHF	TGTGCCAGCAGACGAACAGGGCAAATGGATTCACCCCTCCACTTT
.	TRBV12-3/TRBV12-4	TRBJ2-5	.	CASSIPGINNEQFF	TGTGCCAGCAGTATCCCAGGAATAAACAATGAGCAGTTCTTT
TRBD1	TRBV7-2	TRBJ2-7	.	CASSFGAWTGVYEQYF	TGTGCCAGCAGCTTCGGCGCTTGGACAGGGGTCTACGAGCAGTACTTC
.	TRBV24-1	TRBJ2-3	.	CATSDSRTDTQYF	TGTGCCACCAGTGATTCCCGAACAGATACGCAGTATTTT
TRBD1	TRBV7-3	TRBJ2-7	.	CASSLGTGAYEQYF	TGTGCCAGCAGCTTGGGGACAGGAGCCTACGAGCAGTACTTC
TRBD1	TRBV10-2	TRBJ1-5	many	CASSPGQGGNQPQHF	TGCGCCAGCAGTCCCGGACAGGGTGGCAATCAGCCCCAGCATTTT
.	TRBV5-1	TRBJ1-2	few	CASSPGNYGYTF	TGCGCCAGCAGCCCAGGGAACTATGGCTACACCTTC
TRBD1	TRBV7-6	TRBJ2-1	.	CASSPDRVGEQFF	TGTGCTAGCAGCCCAGACAGGGTCGGTGAGCAGTTCTTC
.	TRBV5-1	TRBJ1-1	many	CASTGNTEAFF	TGCGCCAGCACTGGGAACACTGAAGCTTTCTTT
.	TRBV7-9	TRBJ2-5	.	CASSSLPLAQETQYF	TGTGCCAGCAGCTCCCTCCCGTTAGCCCAAGAGACCCAGTACTTC
TRBD1	TRBV6-5	TRBJ2-7	.	CASRPGTGAYEQYF	TGTGCCAGCAGACCCGGGACAGGGGCGTACGAGCAGTACTTC
.	TRBV6-1	TRBJ2-3	medium-sized	CASSGVQGDVRDTQYF	TGTGCCAGCAGTGGAGTGCAGGGTGACGTTCGGGATACGCAGTATTTT
.	TRBV5-1	TRBJ2-7	many	CASSLAGPSVHEQYF	TGCGCCAGCAGCTTGGCGGGACCGTCGGTCCACGAGCAGTACTTC
TRBD1	TRBV15	TRBJ2-7	.	CATSRATGGSYEQYF	TGTGCCACCAGCAGAGCAACAGGGGGCTCCTACGAGCAGTACTTC
.	TRBV6-1	TRBJ1-1	many	CASSGREGGYRNTEAFF	TGTGCCAGCAGTGGCCGGGAGGGGGGTTACAGGAACACTGAAGCTTTCTTT
TRBD1	TRBV2	TRBJ1-2	once	CASSLQGNGYTF	TGTGCCAGCAGCCTACAGGGGAATGGCTACACCTTC
.	TRBV7-6	TRBJ2-7	.	CASSLDSERSYEQYF	TGTGCCAGCAGCTTAGACAGCGAGAGGTCCTACGAGCAGTACTTC
.	TRBV6-6	TRBJ1-2	many	CASSYSALNDYGYTF	TGTGCCAGCAGTTACTCCGCCTTAAACGACTATGGCTACACCTTC
.	TRBV7-6	TRBJ1-2	.	CASSLAGAGYGYTF	TGTGCCAGCAGCTTAGCAGGGGCCGGCTATGGCTACACCTTC
TRBD1	TRBV7-2	TRBJ2-4	.	CASSLPPGQLAKNIQYF	TGTGCCAGCAGCTTGCCCCCGGGACAGTTGGCCAAAAACATTCAGTACTTC
.	TRBV28	TRBJ2-7	medium-sized	CASSSVPGTDFTYEQYF	TGTGCCAGCAGTTCAGTGCCTGGGACGGACTTTACCTACGAGCAGTACTTC
TRBD1	TRBV7-6	TRBJ2-7	.	CASSSPSKQGMEQYF	TGTGCTAGCAGCTCCCCTTCAAAACAGGGGATGGAGCAGTACTTC
TRBD2	TRBV6-8	TRBJ2-7	.	CASTQTERDYEQYF	TGTGCCAGCACCCAAACGGAGCGGGACTACGAGCAGTACTTC
.	TRBV7-6	TRBJ2-7	medium-sized	CASSLAVGSNYEQYF	TGTGCCAGCAGCTTAGCGGTTGGTAGCAACTACGAGCAGTACTTC
TRBD2	TRBV7-3	TRBJ2-3	few	CASSFGTSGTGDTQYF	TGTGCCAGCAGCTTTGGGACTAGCGGGACCGGAGATACGCAGTATTTT
TRBD1	TRBV12-3/TRBV12-4	TRBJ2-1	.	CASSRRQGLHNEQFF	TGTGCCAGCAGTCGTAGACAGGGGCTACACAATGAGCAGTTCTTC
.	TRBV10-3	TRBJ1-3	many	CAISRQDLDSGNTIYF	TGTGCCATCAGTCGACAGGACTTGGACTCTGGAAACACCATATATTTT
.	TRBV4-1	TRBJ2-7	many	CASSQDPRARSSYEQYF	TGCGCCAGCAGCCAAGATCCTCGAGCGAGGAGCTCCTACGAGCAGTACTTC
TRBD2	TRBV11-3	TRBJ2-7	once	CASSPRLLAGGSSYEQYF	TGTGCCAGCAGCCCACGTCTACTAGCGGGGGGCAGCTCCTACGAGCAGTACTTC
TRBD1	TRBV7-6	TRBJ2-1	.	CASSLPGQGHEQFF	TGTGCCAGCAGCTTGCCCGGACAGGGTCACGAGCAGTTCTTC
.	TRBV20-1	TRBJ2-7	once	CSAVRDRISYEQYF	TGCAGTGCTGTCCGGGACCGAATCTCCTACGAGCAGTACTTC
TRBD1	TRBV7-6	TRBJ1-1	.	CASRSGQGWTEAFF	TGTGCCAGCAGATCTGGACAGGGGTGGACTGAAGCTTTCTTT
.	TRBV6-1	TRBJ2-1	many	CAVRRDGGDEQFF	TGTGCCGTCCGGAGGGACGGGGGAGATGAGCAGTTCTTC
.	TRBV7-2	TRBJ1-1	.	CASSFMAGPKEAFF	TGTGCCAGCAGCTTTATGGCAGGCCCAAAAGAAGCTTTCTTT
.	TRBV7-8	TRBJ2-6	.	CASSKRTVSGANVLTF	TGTGCCAGCAGCAAAAGGACTGTCTCTGGGGCCAACGTCCTGACTTTC
.	TRBV7-6	TRBJ2-7	many	CASSFQYSYEQYF	TGTGCCAGCAGCTTTCAGTACTCCTACGAGCAGTACTTC
.	TRBV24-1	TRBJ2-3	.	CATSPLRSSSTDTQYF	TGTGCCACGTCCCCCCTCAGGTCGTCTAGCACAGATACGCAGTATTTT
TRBD1	TRBV24-1	TRBJ2-1	.	CATSDTKGQGTYNEQFF	TGTGCCACCAGTGACACAAAAGGACAGGGTACCTACAATGAGCAGTTCTTC
.	TRBV12-5	TRBJ2-3	many	CASGLRTDTQYF	TGTGCTAGTGGTTTACGCACAGATACGCAGTATTTT
.	TRBV5-6	TRBJ2-3	many	CASSLTGHRQYF	TGTGCCAGCAGCTTAACGGGCCACAGGCAGTATTTT
.	TRBV10-2	TRBJ2-7	.	CASSGDGYEQYF	TGCGCCAGCAGCGGGGACGGCTACGAGCAGTACTTC
TRBD2	TRBV7-2	TRBJ2-7	.	CASSLAAGGSYEQYF	TGTGCCAGCAGCTTAGCAGCGGGAGGGTCCTACGAGCAGTACTTC
.	TRBV6-6	TRBJ1-4	.	CASRSTATNEKLFF	TGTGCCAGCCGTTCAACGGCAACTAATGAAAAACTGTTTTTT
TRBD1	TRBV19	TRBJ2-3	many	CASSIRLGTGGTDTQYF	TGTGCCAGTAGTATTCGCCTCGGGACAGGGGGCACAGATACGCAGTATTTT
TRBD2	TRBV7-8	TRBJ2-6	few	CASSLGLAGAGANVLTF	TGTGCCAGCAGCTTGGGACTAGCGGGAGCTGGGGCCAACGTCCTGACTTTC
.	TRBV10-3	TRBJ2-7	many	CAIQVGGGGQYF	TGTGCCATCCAGGTCGGGGGCGGAGGGCAGTACTTC
TRBD1	TRBV19	TRBJ1-5	many	CASSTSGGEGQPQHF	TGTGCCAGTAGTACCTCAGGGGGTGAGGGTCAGCCCCAGCATTTT
TRBD1	TRBV7-9	TRBJ1-4	.	CASTDREGSNEKLFF	TGTGCCAGCACCGACAGGGAGGGGAGTAATGAAAAACTGTTTTTT
.	TRBV7-7	TRBJ2-5	once	CASSLTGVLQETQYF	TGTGCTAGCAGCTTAACGGGGGTCCTACAAGAGACCCAGTACTTC
TRBD2	TRBV7-6	TRBJ2-1	.	CASSFWDTTSGLYNEQFF	TGTGCCAGCAGCTTCTGGGACACCACTAGCGGCCTATACAATGAGCAGTTCTTC
.	TRBV28	TRBJ1-1	.	CASSSVQYRNIGTEAFF	TGTGCCAGCAGTTCAGTTCAATACAGGAATATAGGCACTGAAGCTTTCTTT
TRBD2	TRBV7-2	TRBJ2-1	.	CASSQTSGPMDEQFF	TGTGCCAGCAGCCAGACTAGCGGGCCCATGGATGAGCAGTTCTTC